The 11 T cell receptor beta chains in this list originate from one sample, sequenced in a study of blood T cell repertoires in COVID-19. Only in-frame clones appear in the TCRdb table, and some are missing; sequencing was by immunoSEQ multiplex PCR. The sample shows some 400,000 clones, nearly 90% of them seen only once. Sequenced material: PBMCs or T cells enriched from blood (not recorded which). The receptors here all came from a woman under 40 who had recovered from COVID-19.

This chain uses TRBV2 with TRBJ2-1; 13 bases match TRBD2. V shed 8 bases and J 9 bases; nucleotides not matched to a gene: 10. The CDR3 loop spans 15 amino acids. The germline gives CDR1 SNHLY, CDR2 FYNNEI. The CDR3: CASFITSGRAGEQFF. CDR3 coding DNA: TGTGCCAGCTTTATTACTAGCGGGAGGGCCGGTGAGCAGTTCTTC.

The chain has TRBV24-1 and TRBJ1-2; D unresolved. The germline CDR1 and CDR2 sequences are KGHDR and SFDVKD. V was shortened by 9 bases and J by 0 bases, with 7 bases between the two germline ends. The CDR3 totals 12 residues. The CDR3 region is CATSDSNYGYTF. The CDR3 nucleotides read TGTGCCACCTCCGACTCTAACTATGGCTACACCTTC.

The chain joins TRBV7-9 to TRBJ1-6; a weak D match, TRBD1 (6 bases). V lost 0 bases to trimming and J lost 8 bases, with 14 bases between them. This CDR3 has 16 amino acids. Per germline, CDR1 SEHNR and CDR2 FQNEAQ (reference sequence). The CDR3 is CASSLAGGPTYSPLHF. CDR3 DNA sequence: TGTGCCAGCAGCTTAGCAGGGGGACCAACGTATTCACCCCTCCACTTT.

This chain links TRBV5-1 with TRBJ1-4; TRBD1 is a possible D gene (6 bases). With 2 bases removed from V and 6 bases from J, the gap between germline ends came to 11 bases. This CDR3 region has 14 residues. Per the germline V gene, CDR1 is SGHRS and CDR2 is YFSETQ. CDR3 nucleotide sequence: TGCGCCAGCAGCTTACAGGGTTTGGATGAAAAACTGTTTTTT. This translates into CASSLQGLDEKLFF.

This chain connects TRBV18 to TRBJ2-2, with 7 bases that match TRBD2. The length of the CDR3 is 19 residues. The V segment lost 3 bases and the J segment 6 bases; nucleotides outside the gene matches: 19. Germline V gene data show CDR1 as KGHSH and CDR2 as LQKENI. CDR3 loop: CASSPLSASGPARAGELFF. DNA of the CDR3: TGTGCCAGCTCACCCCTCTCGGCTAGCGGACCCGCGAGGGCCGGGGAGCTGTTTTTT.

J is TRBJ1-5 and V is TRBV18; the match to TRBD1 covers 9 bases. The CDR3 covers 16 residues. Germline V gene sequence: CDR1 KGHSH, CDR2 LQKENI. With V trimmed by 4 bases and J by 2 bases, 6 bases remained unmatched. CDR3 nucleotides: TGTGCCAGCTCACAAACAGGGGGCGGGGGCAATCAGCCCCAGCATTTT. Amino acid sequence: CASSQTGGGGNQPQHF. The whole variable domain, remainder taken from reference TRBV18 and TRBJ1-5, is NAGVMQNPRHLVRRRGQEARLRCSPMKGHSHVYWYRQLPEEGLKFMVYLQKENIIDESGMPKERFSAEFPKEGPSILRIQQVVRGDSAAYFCASSQTGGGGNQPQHFGDGTRLSIL.

CDR3 protein: CASSPMGRANTEAFF. The CDR3 nucleotides are TGTGCCAGCTCACCAATGGGCAGGGCCAACACTGAAGCTTTCTTT. The chain combines TRBV18 with TRBJ1-1; a weak D match, TRBD1 (5 bases). The CDR3 is 15 residues long. The V gene's germline CDR1 is KGHSH and CDR2 LQKENI. The V and J ends lost 2 bases and 2 bases respectively, with 12 bases between them.

The chain couples TRBV6-5 to TRBJ1-1; TRBD1 agrees at 8 bases. The junction had 4 bases not matched to a gene; V was cut back by 4 bases and J by 3 bases. This CDR3 contains 14 residues. Germline CDR1 MNHEY, CDR2 SVGAGI. The chain's CDR3 is CASSFLDRDTEAFF. DNA for the CDR3: TGTGCCAGCAGTTTTCTGGACAGGGACACTGAAGCTTTCTTT.

The chain combines TRBV29-1 with TRBJ2-1; the D gene is possibly TRBD1 (8 bases). Germline V gives CDR1 SQVTM, CDR2 ANQGSEA. Trimming shortened V by 4 bases and J by 4 bases, and 17 bases separated the two germline ends. The CDR3 consists of 15 residues. The chain's CDR3 is CSVGEGRGPYNEQFF. As DNA, the CDR3 is TGCAGCGTTGGGGAGGGCAGGGGGCCGTACAATGAGCAGTTCTTC.

J is TRBJ2-1 and V is TRBV29-1; D unclear. Germline V lookup: CDR1 SQVTM, CDR2 ANQGSEA. This CDR3 region has 11 residues. Deletions cut 4 bases from V and 5 bases from J, with 6 bases between. The CDR3, as DNA: TGCAGCGTTGGGCGGAACAATGAGCAGTTCTTC. This encodes CSVGRNNEQFF.

The genes are TRBV5-4 and TRBJ1-6; D is unresolved. The CDR3 contains 15 residues. CDR1 and CDR2 (germline): SGHNT, YYREEE (reference sequence). Deletions cut 1 base from V and 12 bases from J, with 17 bases between. The CDR3 DNA follows: TGTGCCAGCAGCTTGTTCTCGGCCTCGCGGAAACCCCTCCACTTT. Translating gives CASSLFSASRKPLHF.